This T cell receptor beta chain was found in a study of cytomegalovirus exposure and HLA in healthy donors. Whole-study findings and limits: Associated with cytomegalovirus, according to the listing, were approximately 160 TCR beta chains. According to reports, the classifier identified cytomegalovirus status with high specificity and sensitivity. An analysis that was carried out later associated about 17,000 TCR beta sequences with HLA alleles at 0.05 false discovery rate.

It was with 60 Vbeta and 13 Jbeta primers that the PCR ran. Sequencing used immunoSEQ multiplex PCR; TCRdb keeps in-frame clones, though not all of them. The data hold 150,000 to 200,000 clones, with 75% to 80% observed a single time. Germline values: CDR1 SEHNR, CDR2 FQNEAQ (reference sequence). V was clipped by 5 bases and J by 6 bases, with 9 bases between them. CDR3 size: 12 residues. This clone has a single count. The antigen is undetermined. This receptor was identified in a female donor in good health and CMV-seronegative. The chain combines TRBV7-9 with TRBJ2-3, with a weak D call TRBD2 (6 bases). Sequencing was performed on PBMCs. CDR3 in DNA: TGTGCCAGCAGCCCGAGCGGGGATACGCAGTATTTT. This codes for CASSPSGDTQYF.